The sequence of this TCR beta chain was determined in a study of blood T cell repertoires in COVID-19 (dated by TCRdb to the early 2020s). Concerning the study at large: Samples covering the acute and convalescent phases of COVID-19 were provided by collaborators in the United States, Italy and Spain. The prospective study material was composed of cDNA or gDNA derived from T cells, B-cell-depleted T cells, or PBMCs. Where available, HLA class I and class II types were obtained from metadata supplied by the sample provider rather than from assay-based typing. The samples were drawn from two sources: the first 160 participants of the ongoing ImmuneRACE study, and about 1,300 subjects contributed by 6 global collaborators. The repertoires were released in a freely available public database intended as a resource for research on the immune response to SARS-CoV-2. Subjects who had been exposed to COVID-19, were actively infected with it, or had recovered from it provided the deeply sampled blood TCRbeta repertoires that made up the dataset. Nearly every sample came with metadata listing a de-identified subject ID, COVID-19 status, age in years and sex.

Comment on this clone: The antigen this receptor binds is unknown. No much larger clonotype is one base removed from it; base qualities were not supplied.

TCRbeta CDR3 regions were amplified from genomic DNA using the immunoSEQ Assay, a bias-controlled multiplex PCR. On the study's bioinformatics: Within the assay, amplification of reference gene primers was used to estimate how many nucleated cells each sample contained. To quantify the absolute abundance of each unique TCRbeta CDR3 rearrangement, sequence reads were collapsed and filtered. For each sample, productive Simpson clonality was calculated by taking the square root of Simpson's diversity index across productive rearrangements. This immuneACCESS table, as held by TCRdb, lists in-frame sequences with V and J called but not all clones. Of the missing ones, under half trace to an unresolved V gene in checked studies; the others have no known cause. V and J calls and clone size come straight from that table; D and trimming were deduced from the DNA. This sample has hundreds of thousands of clones in its table, and over 75% of those were observed once. 0.9% to 1.1% of the sample lies in the top ten.

The paper as a whole reports these results and caveats: Clinical and demographic metadata were provided uncurated, with the amount varying by source and participant.

Participants in the prospective study were enrolled through a virtual design, were aged 18 to 89 years, and lived in 24 United States geographic areas. In the prospective study, participants were assigned to cohorts based on the clinical history participants reported in a screening survey and a study questionnaire. Recovered participants in ImmuneRACE Cohort 3 were defined by two consecutive negative NP/OP PCR tests, clearance by a healthcare professional, or resolution of symptoms. In the prospective study, mobile phlebotomists collected whole blood, serum and a nasopharyngeal or oropharyngeal swab from each participant. Participants in the prospective study had the option to provide additional blood draws and questionnaires over an approximately 2-month period. Blood samples from the prospective study were shipped frozen or at room temperature prior to DNA extraction. V was cut back by 6 bases and J by 7 bases, leaving a gap of 13 bases between them. As encoded in the germline V gene, CDR1 is SNHLY while CDR2 is FYNNEI. The CDR3 goes from the cysteine to the phenylalanine over 13 residues. Only the CDR3 region is kept as DNA, spanning 39 bases read in frame from base 1.

This sequence was found in a man aged 18 to 29 who had recovered from COVID-19. The rearrangement combines TRBV2 with TRBJ2-1, with the D gene uncertain. Sample: PBMCs or T cells enriched from blood (not recorded which). The nucleotide sequence is given as TGTGCCAGCAGGGAGAGCACTAAAAATGAGCAGTTCTTC. Its translation reads: CASRESTKNEQFF.